This section outlines one T cell receptor (beta chain) sequence together with its context. The data stem from a study of radiation and T cells in renal cell carcinoma. The germline V gene has CDR1 SEHNR and CDR2 FQNEAQ (reference sequence). This CDR3 comprises 14 residues. V dropped 5 bases and J dropped 2 bases, with 10 bases sitting between them. The time point denotes: blood 2 weeks post-SBRT. Described treatment: 15 Gy SBRT to primary tumor, nephrectomy 4 weeks later. Serial blood draws occurred at baseline and 2 and 4 weeks post-SBRT. Clear cell pathology was present in this patient's renal cell carcinoma. Repertoires were generated with immunoSEQ multiplex PCR, while TCRdb's copy carries only in-frame clones and drops some. The sample includes about 49,000 clones, about 80% seen only once; the top ten take around 30%.

This TCR was recovered from an older woman with renal cell carcinoma. The sample was blood, taken from a patient whose treatment included radiotherapy and nephrectomy. The chain recombines TRBV7-9 with TRBJ1-3; D remains unclear. This CDR3 is CASSPDGAGNTIYF. The CDR3 DNA reads as TGTGCCAGCAGCCCCGATGGGGCTGGAAACACCATATATTTT.